This entry is about one T cell receptor beta chain. The source of the sample is a study of blood T cell repertoires in COVID-19. Across the study: Both acute and convalescent COVID-19 samples were obtained from the United States, Italy and Spain.

The CDR3 consists of 18 residues. Germline CDR1 is WNHNN and CDR2 is SYGVQD (reference sequence). V gave up 0 bases and J gave up 2 bases, with 19 bases separating them. In the authors' workflow: Cell counts per sample came from amplifying reference gene primers. TCRdb keeps only in-frame clones here, not all; method: immunoSEQ multiplex PCR. The V and J calls and clone size are taken from that table; D and trimming were inferred from the DNA. The sample yields under 250,000 clones, approximately 89% seen once. This receptor was obtained from a woman in her sixties or seventies who had recovered from COVID-19. The chain employs TRBV10-1 and TRBJ1-2, with D unclear. The sample comprised peripheral blood. CDR3 DNA sequence: TGCGCCAGCAGTGAGTCGATAGTCGAGGATCTTGAGAACTATGGCTACACCTTC. Translated: CASSESIVEDLENYGYTF.